This T cell receptor beta chain was obtained from a study of OX40 agonist ivuxolimab in advanced cancers. Overall study context: Patients were dosed with the agonistic anti-OX40 (CD134) antibody ivuxolimab. Earlier anti-PD-1, anti-PD-L1 or anti-CTLA-4 therapy was permitted; less than 50% had received some.

Germline CDR1 and CDR2: LGHNT and FRNRAP. The V gene lost 0 bases and the J gene lost 0 bases, with 10 bases spanning the gap. The CDR3 totals 16 residues. About this clone itself: Its specificity is not known.

Overall study results and limits: Some of the lowest clonal expansion was seen in partial responders at 0.1-3.0 mg/kg. At 0.1 to 3.0 mg/kg and by week 6, CD4+ and CD8+ T cells in the blood had expanded clonally.

Method: immunoSEQ multiplex PCR; TCRdb's copy keeps in-frame clones and lacks some. The sample yields 65,000 to 80,000 clones, 93% seen once. The rearrangement uses TRBV12-5 and TRBJ2-3, with TRBD2 as a possible D gene (6 bases). Material: CD4+ or CD8+ T cells sorted from blood, obtained in a trial of the OX40 agonist ivuxolimab. This sequence originates from an adult with an advanced solid tumor such as melanoma, head and neck, liver or kidney cancer. Written as DNA, the CDR3 is TGTGCTAGTGGTTTGGTGGAGGGGCCTAGCACAGATACGCAGTATTTT. Its protein product is CASGLVEGPSTDTQYF.